One sample yielded the 27 T cell receptor beta chains listed below, sequenced in a study of blood T cells in healthy people across ages. Using a J-beta primer mix together with a sample-barcoded 5' primer, a second PCR was run for about 6 to 11 cycles. TCRdb recomputed calls from the 5' RACE reads with MiXCR, one row per CDR3 protein. The repertoire holds 1,500,000 or so distinct CDR3 sequences, with 40% to 45% as singletons. The source material was blood. The receptors derive from a woman aged 18-29 years in good health.

The rearrangement joins TRBV20-1 to TRBJ1-4; D might be TRBD1 (5 bases). V dropped 6 bases and J dropped 0 bases, with 8 bases sitting between them. The CDR3 length is 13 residues. Germline CDR1 and CDR2: DFQATT and SNEGSKA (reference sequence). The CDR3 spells CSAVTATNEKLFF. The CDR3 DNA is TGCAGTGCCGTGACAGCAACTAATGAAAAACTGTTTTTT.

The chain recombines TRBV10-3 with TRBJ1-1; D unresolved. Between the trimmed V and J ends, which lost 7 bases and 9 bases, there was a span of 21 bases. The CDR3 covers 14 residues. The V gene's germline CDR1 is ENHRY and CDR2 SYGVKD. CDR3 loop: CAIKDPRRRTQAFF. CDR3 bases: TGTGCCATCAAGGACCCTAGAAGAAGGACTCAAGCTTTCTTT.

In its sample, this clonotype was seen a few times. The rearrangement uses TRBV12-3 or TRBV12-4 and TRBJ1-1, with no clear D. This CDR3 is 14 amino acids long. Trimming pared 2 bases from V and 4 bases from J, leaving 11 bases between. CDR3: CASSLRPLGTEAFF. The CDR3 DNA reads as TGTGCCAGCAGTTTACGCCCCTTGGGCACTGAAGCTTTCTTT.

This sequence joins TRBV6-2 or TRBV6-3 and TRBJ1-1, with 7 bases fitting TRBD1. The germline V gene has CDR1 MNHEY and CDR2 SVGEGT. J gave up 3 bases and V 6 bases, and 16 bases lay outside the gene matches. This CDR3 is built from 17 residues. The CDR3 region is CASRFAGQQRRDTEAFF. As DNA, the CDR3 is TGTGCCAGCAGATTCGCGGGACAGCAGCGGCGGGACACTGAAGCTTTCTTT.

There are a few counts of this clonotype. This rearrangement joins TRBV12-3 or TRBV12-4 to TRBJ1-2; TRBD1 is a possible D gene (6 bases). V lost 8 bases and J lost 1, with 14 bases in between. The CDR3 has 14 residues. The CDR3 loop is CASSRRGINYGYTF. In DNA, the CDR3 is TGTGCCAGCTCCCGCAGGGGAATTAACTATGGCTACACCTTC.

This chain links TRBV10-3 with TRBJ2-1; 7 nucleotides match TRBD2. V lost 2 bases to trimming and J lost 8 bases; unmatched junction nucleotides: 15. In germline, CDR1 is ENHRY, CDR2 SYGVKD. There are 17 residues in the CDR3. CDR3 sequence: CAISEPWTREGPDEQFF. The CDR3 region has the DNA TGTGCCATCAGTGAGCCTTGGACGAGGGAGGGCCCAGATGAGCAGTTCTTC.

This clonotype was seen a few times. This chain joins TRBV5-1 and TRBJ2-3, with D maybe TRBD2 (5 bases). This CDR3 has 15 amino acids. V was pared by 4 bases and J by 4 bases, with 16 bases between. Per germline, CDR1 SGHRS and CDR2 YFSETQ. CDR3 bases: TGCGCCAGCAGCAAGACTCAGGCGGGCGCAGATACGCAGTATTTT. It specifies CASSKTQAGADTQYF.

The table lists this clonotype with a few counts. V is TRBV7-4 and J is TRBJ2-7; D not resolved. The CDR3 consists of 14 residues. The V end was cut by 6 bases, the J end by 6 bases, with 18 bases between. From germline, CDR1 is SGHVT and CDR2 SQSDAQ. This CDR3 reads CASRVAGVCFEQYF. In DNA form, the CDR3 reads TGTGCCAGCAGAGTAGCTGGAGTGTGTTTCGAGCAGTACTTC.

This clonotype has a count of ten or more. The chain joins TRBV4-1 to TRBJ2-3; no reliable D call. The V end lost 0 bases, the J end lost 6 bases, and 13 bases lay between the germline ends. Germline-derived CDR1 and CDR2 are MGHRA and YSYEKL. This CDR3 contains 15 residues. The CDR3 bases are TGCGCCAGCAGCCAAGATTTAATACGTATCGATACGCAGTATTTT. Its protein product is CASSQDLIRIDTQYF.

J is TRBJ1-4 and V is TRBV11-2, with D possibly TRBD1 on 6 matching bases. V shed 4 bases and J shed 3 bases, with 12 bases lying between them. Germline-derived CDR1 and CDR2 are SGHAT and FQNNGV. The CDR3 is made up of 15 amino acids. CDR3 nucleotides: TGTGCCAGCAGCTCAACAGGGAGTTCTAATGAAAAACTGTTTTTT. Residues: CASSSTGSSNEKLFF.

This clonotype was seen a handful of times. The chain joins TRBV9 to TRBJ2-2; D perhaps matches TRBD1 (6 bases). Trimming shortened V by 0 bases and J by 0 bases, and 24 bases separated the two germline ends. This CDR3 has 21 amino acids. Germline CDR1 is SGDLS and CDR2 is YYNGEE. CDR3 sequence: CASSVEAGAFPFITNTGELFF. CDR3 coding DNA: TGTGCCAGCAGCGTAGAGGCAGGGGCCTTCCCATTCATAACGAACACCGGGGAGCTGTTTTTT. The whole variable domain, remainder taken from reference TRBV9 and TRBJ2-2, is DSGVTQTPKHLITATGQRVTLRCSPRSGDLSVYWYQQSLDQGLQFLIQYYNGEERAKGNILERFSAQQFPDLHSELNLSSLELGDSALYFCASSVEAGAFPFITNTGELFFGEGSRLTVL.

The genes are TRBV12-3 or TRBV12-4 and TRBJ1-2; tentative D call: TRBD1 (5 bases). This CDR3 is built from 15 residues. The V end was cut by 5 bases, the J end by 5 bases, with 18 bases between. The CDR3: CASSPAPTGVYGYTF. CDR3 in DNA: TGTGCCAGCAGTCCGGCCCCTACAGGAGTTTATGGCTACACCTTC.

This chain connects TRBV27 to TRBJ2-7, with 8 positions matching TRBD1. The CDR3 runs to 15 residues. Losses at the gene ends were 4 bases for V and 2 bases for J; bases not matched to a gene: 7. Looked up from germline, CDR1 is MNHEY and CDR2 is SMNVEV (reference sequence). In DNA form, the CDR3 reads TGTGCCAGCAGTTGGTCCGGGACAGGAGCCTACGAGCAGTACTTC. It is translated as CASSWSGTGAYEQYF.

The rearrangement uses TRBV18 and TRBJ1-2; 12 bases map to TRBD1. CDR3 size: 16 residues. The V gene's germline CDR1 is KGHSH and CDR2 LQKENI. Unmatched junction bases numbered 11, after V lost 6 bases and J lost 6 bases. The CDR3 is CASSQMGQGAKDGYTF. Written as DNA, the CDR3 is TGTGCCAGCTCGCAAATGGGACAGGGGGCGAAGGATGGCTACACCTTC.

This clonotype was seen a handful of times. The chain couples TRBV20-1 to TRBJ1-5; no clear D gene. Trimming left V 1 base short and J 7 bases short, with 17 bases between. The CDR3 consists of 15 residues. Germline CDR1 DFQATT, CDR2 SNEGSKA (reference sequence). CDR3 residues: CSARGGSERRQPQHF. The CDR3 region has the DNA TGCAGTGCTAGAGGCGGTTCCGAACGACGCCAGCCCCAGCATTTT.

V gene TRBV28 combines with J gene TRBJ2-3, with D perhaps matching TRBD1 or TRBD2 (5 bases each). Trimming left V 9 bases short and J 2 bases short, with 18 bases between. The CDR3 has 15 residues. Looked up from germline, CDR1 is MDHEN and CDR2 is SYDVKM. The CDR3 nucleotides read TGTGCCAGTCCAAAAGGCCGGGACCTCACAGATACGCAGTATTTT. Translating gives CASPKGRDLTDTQYF.

The V and J genes are TRBV24-1 and TRBJ1-1; D not certain. CDR3 length: 13 amino acids. Germline CDR1 reads KGHDR; CDR2 reads SFDVKD. The V end lost 1 base, the J end lost 5 bases, and 7 bases lay between the germline ends. The DNA of the CDR3 is TGTGCCACCAGTGATTTTCGGGAGACTGAAGCTTTCTTT. Protein: CATSDFRETEAFF.

This chain links TRBV12-3 or TRBV12-4 with TRBJ2-3; 12 bases align to TRBD2. The CDR3 is made up of 19 amino acids. The trim removed 3 bases at V and 0 bases at J, leaving 10 bases unmatched. The CDR3 here is CASSFPPASGRGSTDTQYF. For the CDR3, the DNA is TGTGCCAGCAGTTTTCCCCCGGCTAGCGGGAGGGGTAGCACAGATACGCAGTATTTT.

The genes are TRBV6-6 and TRBJ1-3, with D possibly matching TRBD1 (5 bases). Per the germline V gene, CDR1 is MNHNY and CDR2 is SVGAGI (reference sequence). CDR3 size: 17 residues. Between the trimmed V and J ends, which lost 0 bases and 0 bases, there was a span of 12 bases. CDR3: CASSYSRQPRSGNTIYF. CDR3 sequence (DNA): TGTGCCAGCAGTTACTCGAGACAGCCCCGCTCTGGAAACACCATATATTTT.

This chain uses TRBV5-1 with TRBJ2-7; 8 bases are a match to TRBD2. V was pared by 1 base and J by 0 bases, with 3 bases of the junction left unmatched. The CDR3 runs 15 residues. Germline values: CDR1 SGHRS, CDR2 YFSETQ. The CDR3 DNA reads TGCGCCAGCAGCTTGTCTAGCGGGTACTCCTACGAGCAGTACTTC. Amino acids: CASSLSSGYSYEQYF. Supplemented by reference TRBV5-1 and TRBJ2-7, the full variable domain reads KAGVTQTPRYLIKTRGQQVTLSCSPISGHRSVSWYQQTPGQGLQFLFEYFSETQRNKGNFPGRFSGRQFSNSRSEMNVSTLELGDSALYLCASSLSSGYSYEQYFGPGTRLTVT.

This clonotype was seen a single time. This rearrangement joins TRBV28 to TRBJ2-7, with 7 positions matching TRBD2. This CDR3 comprises 13 residues. Looked up from germline, CDR1 is MDHEN and CDR2 is SYDVKM. J gave up 12 bases and V 5 bases, and 13 bases lay outside the gene matches. CDR3 sequence reads: CASSPLAVYLVYF. The CDR3 nucleotides are TGTGCCAGCAGTCCCCTAGCGGTTTACCTCGTGTACTTC.

The rearrangement links TRBV4-1 to TRBJ1-2; D may be TRBD1 (6 bases). This CDR3 is built from 15 residues. Germline-derived CDR1 and CDR2 are MGHRA and YSYEKL. Between the trimmed V and J ends, which lost 1 base and 5 bases, there was a span of 14 bases. CDR3 DNA: TGCGCCAGCAGCCAAGGGATTGACAGGATTTATGGCTACACCTTC. It specifies CASSQGIDRIYGYTF.

This clonotype was seen repeatedly, ten times or more. V usage is TRBV4-1 and J usage is TRBJ1-1; 8 bases fit TRBD1. The germline V gene has CDR1 MGHRA and CDR2 YSYEKL. The CDR3 totals 15 residues. Unmatched junction bases numbered 1, after V lost 1 base and J lost 0 bases. CDR3 loop: CASSQGQGMNTEAFF. The DNA of the CDR3 is TGCGCCAGCAGCCAAGGACAGGGGATGAACACTGAAGCTTTCTTT.

This clonotype was found many times. The chain is built from TRBV29-1 and TRBJ2-3; weak D call: TRBD1 (6 bases). Germline values: CDR1 SQVTM, CDR2 ANQGSEA. The CDR3 contains 13 residues. The V gene lost 4 bases and the J gene lost 4 bases, with 12 bases spanning the gap. The CDR3 nucleotides are TGCAGCGTTGTCGGACAGCGGCCAGATACGCAGTATTTT. Its protein is CSVVGQRPDTQYF.

The chain joins TRBV25-1 to TRBJ1-1; D may be TRBD1 (5 bases). This CDR3 comprises 11 residues. The V end was cut by 6 bases, the J end by 3 bases, with 5 bases between. The germline CDR1 and CDR2 sequences are MGHDK and SYGVNS. In nucleotides, the CDR3 is TGTGCCAGCAGGGGGGACACTGAAGCTTTCTTT. Translation: CASRGDTEAFF.

The V call is TRBV19, the J call TRBJ1-4, with D unclear. Germline V gene data show CDR1 as LNHDA and CDR2 as SQIVND (reference sequence). The CDR3 contains 14 residues. V lost 2 bases, J lost 0 bases, and 4 bases lay in between. In nucleotides, the CDR3 is TGTGCCAGTAGTATACAGACAACTAATGAAAAACTGTTTTTT. Its translation: CASSIQTTNEKLFF.

This clonotype was recorded a few times. Here the CDR3 reads CASRRLKGTGNYGYTF. The CDR3 DNA follows: TGTGCCAGCAGACGGCTGAAGGGGACGGGAAACTATGGCTACACCTTC. The chain couples TRBV6-5 to TRBJ1-2; maybe TRBD1 (5 bases). Germline V gene lookup returns CDR1 MNHEY and CDR2 SVGAGI. Trimming pared 6 bases from V and 2 bases from J, leaving 19 bases between. This CDR3 comprises 16 residues.